The 19 T cell receptor beta chains given below trace back to one sample, sequenced in a study of blood T cell repertoires in COVID-19. Data came from immunoSEQ multiplex PCR; TCRdb stores just in-frame clones and leaves some out. The table records more than 300,000 clones, around 87% of them present only once. Sequenced input: PBMCs or T cells enriched from blood (not recorded which). The origin of the receptors is a middle-aged man in a cohort exposed to, infected with or recovered from COVID-19 (not recorded which).

The CDR3 region has the DNA TGTGCCAGCAGTAGAATTAGCGGGGGTCTAAACAATGAGCAGTTCTTC. Protein sequence: CASSRISGGLNNEQFF. The genes are TRBV28 and TRBJ2-1; the match to TRBD2 covers 9 bases. The CDR3 sequence is 16 residues long. Germline CDR1 reads MDHEN; CDR2 reads SYDVKM. After removal of 5 bases from V and 5 bases from J, the junction contained 10 bases not matched to a gene.

DNA of the CDR3: TGTGCCAGCAGTTACGCCAGACAAGCCGGGGAGCTGTTTTTT. Residues: CASSYARQAGELFF. The chain couples TRBV6-5 to TRBJ2-2, with no clear D. V lost 2 bases and J 6 bases, leaving 10 bases between the germline ends. CDR1 is MNHEY and CDR2 is SVGAGI in the germline V gene. CDR3 size: 14 residues.

The rearrangement uses TRBV4-2 and TRBJ2-7; the match to TRBD2 covers 8 bases. Germline CDR1 reads LGHNA; CDR2 reads YNFKEQ. Unmatched junction bases numbered 3, after V lost 0 bases and J lost 2 bases. This CDR3 has 15 residues. CDR3 sequence (DNA): TGTGCCAGCAGCCAAGAACTAGCGGCCACCTACGAGCAGTACTTC. Translated: CASSQELAATYEQYF.

This chain connects TRBV7-2 to TRBJ1-6; tentatively, D is TRBD1 (5 bases). Germline assignment: CDR1 SGHTA and CDR2 FQGNSA. Trimming shortened V by 2 bases and J by 3 bases, and 11 bases separated the two germline ends. CDR3 length equals 16 residues. The CDR3 coding sequence is TGTGCCAGCAGCTTATCGCCAGGGATCTATAATTCACCCCTCCACTTT. Its translation: CASSLSPGIYNSPLHF.

The rearrangement links TRBV2 to TRBJ2-1; 7 bases line up with TRBD2. Germline CDR1 is SNHLY and CDR2 is FYNNEI. J lost 7 bases, V lost 7 bases, and 13 bases had no gene match. The CDR3 is 15 amino acids. DNA of the CDR3: TGTGCCAGCAAACCCGAGGGCGGGAGAGGGAATGAGCAGTTCTTC. This codes for CASKPEGGRGNEQFF.

CDR3 in DNA: TGTGCCAGCACCGAACAAACTAGCGGGAGTAAGTACGAGCAGTACTTC. It codes for CASTEQTSGSKYEQYF. The chain uses TRBV21-1 and TRBJ2-7; the table's D gene call, TRBD2, was not cross checked with the DNA. TRBV21-1 is termed a pseudogene. The CDR3 extends over 16 amino acids.

This clone was counted a single time. The chain combines TRBV18 with TRBJ2-3; 7 bases map to TRBD2. Germline V gene lookup returns CDR1 KGHSH and CDR2 LQKENI. The CDR3 consists of 16 residues. With V trimmed by 4 bases and J by 8 bases, 15 bases remained unmatched. The CDR3 sequence: CASSQSSRGLDGTQYF. DNA for the CDR3: TGTGCCAGCTCACAATCGAGTCGTGGACTAGACGGTACGCAGTATTTT.

The chain recombines TRBV6-2 or TRBV6-3 with TRBJ1-2; 9 bases are shared with TRBD1. The CDR3 extends over 17 amino acids. The germline V gene encodes CDR1 MNHEY and CDR2 SVGEGT. Losses at the gene ends were 7 bases for V and 2 bases for J; bases not matched to a gene: 14. This chain's CDR3 is CASTPGQGLLLNYGYTF. Written as DNA, the CDR3 is TGTGCCAGCACCCCGGGACAGGGTCTTCTGCTCAACTATGGCTACACCTTC.

A word on this clone: The sample contains more than one DNA sequence encoding this CDR3. The chain recombines TRBV11-2 with TRBJ2-5; the D gene is possibly TRBD2 (5 bases). The germline V and J ends were trimmed by 3 bases and 1 base, with 9 bases remaining between them. There are 14 residues in the CDR3. CDR1 and CDR2 from the germline V gene are SGHAT and FQNNGV. The CDR3 bases are TGTGCCAGCAGCTTTGGACTGACCCAAGAGACCCAGTACTTC. Translating it yields CASSFGLTQETQYF.

V usage is TRBV28 and J usage is TRBJ1-3; D ambiguous. The CDR3 sequence is 17 residues long. V was cut by 5 bases and J by 1 base, with 18 bases left in between. Germline CDR1 reads MDHEN; CDR2 reads SYDVKM. The CDR3: CASSPRGGRVSGNTIYF. CDR3 sequence (DNA): TGTGCCAGCAGTCCCCGAGGAGGGAGAGTTTCTGGAAACACCATATATTTT.

The V and J genes are TRBV29-1 and TRBJ2-2, with 10 bases lining up with TRBD2. The CDR3 is 15 amino acids. The germline CDR1 and CDR2 sequences are SQVTM and ANQGSEA. V lost 7 bases and J lost 7; bases outside the gene matches: 12. The CDR3 DNA is TGCAGCGGGCGACTAGCGGGTACCTTGGGCGGGGAGCTGTTTTTT. This gives the protein CSGRLAGTLGGELFF.

This clone was recorded a few times. The chain uses TRBV7-8 and TRBJ1-1; a possible D gene is TRBD1 (5 bases). Deletions cut 2 bases from V and 4 bases from J, with 11 bases between. The CDR3 totals 14 residues. CDR1 is SGHVS, CDR2 FQNEAQ, per germline. CDR3 bases: TGTGCCAGCAGCTTAAACCGACAGCTCACTGAAGCTTTCTTT. Protein: CASSLNRQLTEAFF. Filled out from reference TRBV7-8 and TRBJ1-1, the complete variable domain reads GAGVSQSPRYKVAKRGQDVALRCDPISGHVSLFWYQQALGQGPEFLTYFQNEAQLDKSGLPSDRFFAERPEGSVSTLKIQRTQQEDSAVYLCASSLNRQLTEAFFGQGTRLTVV.

This clone was detected once. This chain joins TRBV28 and TRBJ1-3; D not certain. The germline V gene has CDR1 MDHEN and CDR2 SYDVKM. This CDR3 comprises 15 residues. V was clipped by 4 bases and J by 0 bases, with 10 bases between them. CDR3 nucleotides: TGTGCCAGCAGTTCAGGACTGGGCTCTGGAAACACCATATATTTT. Its protein product is CASSSGLGSGNTIYF.

This clone was seen only a few times. The chain carries TRBV28 and TRBJ1-2; D gene ambiguous. Deletions cut 3 bases from V and 5 bases from J, with 10 bases between. Germline V gene data show CDR1 as MDHEN and CDR2 as SYDVKM. CDR3 length equals 13 residues. The CDR3 here is CASSLIGVYGYTF. CDR3 coding DNA: TGTGCCAGCAGTTTGATCGGTGTTTATGGCTACACCTTC.

The chain links TRBV7-9 to TRBJ2-2; 9 positions agree with TRBD1. V was pared by 3 bases and J by 5 bases, with 10 bases of the junction left unmatched. CDR1 and CDR2 from the germline V gene are SEHNR and FQNEAQ (reference sequence). The CDR3 contains 17 residues. This chain's CDR3 is CASSFTDRGGPTGELFF. The CDR3 DNA follows: TGTGCCAGCAGCTTTACCGACAGGGGGGGACCTACCGGGGAGCTGTTTTTT.

The CDR3 nucleotides read TGTGCCAGCGGGAGGAACACCGGGGAGCTGTTTTTT. It translates to CASGRNTGELFF. The rearrangement links TRBV6-4 to TRBJ2-2; D might be TRBD2 (5 bases). In germline, CDR1 is MRHNA, CDR2 SNTAGT. This CDR3 spans 12 amino acids. Trimming stripped 8 bases from V and 1 base from J, with 5 bases between.

This clone was seen once. The chain is built from TRBV27 and TRBJ1-2; 8 bases line up with TRBD1. The CDR3 has 16 amino acids. V shed 7 bases, J shed 7 bases, and the junction held 17 bases outside the gene matches. Germline CDR1 MNHEY, CDR2 SMNVEV (reference sequence). The CDR3 DNA reads TGTGCCAGCACCTCACAGGGGGTAAAGTCTTTGGGTGGCTACACCTTC. Amino acids: CASTSQGVKSLGGYTF.

The V call is TRBV14, the J call TRBJ2-3, with 11 nucleotides matching TRBD2. The CDR3 loop spans 17 amino acids. CDR1 is SGHDN and CDR2 is FVKESK in the germline V gene. Germline trimming cut 2 bases from V and 5 bases from J; bases unmatched to any gene: 9. CDR3 in amino acids: CASSQRDSGRAVDTQYF. In DNA, the CDR3 is TGTGCCAGCAGCCAAAGGGATAGCGGGAGGGCCGTAGATACGCAGTATTTT.

The chain links TRBV5-1 to TRBJ2-2; TRBD2 matches at 12 bases. After removal of 0 bases from V and 6 bases from J, the junction contained 6 bases not matched to a gene. CDR1 and CDR2 from the germline V gene are SGHRS and YFSETQ. This CDR3 spans 17 amino acids. CDR3 DNA: TGCGCCAGCAGCTTGGACCTGACTAGCGGGAGTTCCGGGGAGCTGTTTTTT. It codes for CASSLDLTSGSSGELFF.